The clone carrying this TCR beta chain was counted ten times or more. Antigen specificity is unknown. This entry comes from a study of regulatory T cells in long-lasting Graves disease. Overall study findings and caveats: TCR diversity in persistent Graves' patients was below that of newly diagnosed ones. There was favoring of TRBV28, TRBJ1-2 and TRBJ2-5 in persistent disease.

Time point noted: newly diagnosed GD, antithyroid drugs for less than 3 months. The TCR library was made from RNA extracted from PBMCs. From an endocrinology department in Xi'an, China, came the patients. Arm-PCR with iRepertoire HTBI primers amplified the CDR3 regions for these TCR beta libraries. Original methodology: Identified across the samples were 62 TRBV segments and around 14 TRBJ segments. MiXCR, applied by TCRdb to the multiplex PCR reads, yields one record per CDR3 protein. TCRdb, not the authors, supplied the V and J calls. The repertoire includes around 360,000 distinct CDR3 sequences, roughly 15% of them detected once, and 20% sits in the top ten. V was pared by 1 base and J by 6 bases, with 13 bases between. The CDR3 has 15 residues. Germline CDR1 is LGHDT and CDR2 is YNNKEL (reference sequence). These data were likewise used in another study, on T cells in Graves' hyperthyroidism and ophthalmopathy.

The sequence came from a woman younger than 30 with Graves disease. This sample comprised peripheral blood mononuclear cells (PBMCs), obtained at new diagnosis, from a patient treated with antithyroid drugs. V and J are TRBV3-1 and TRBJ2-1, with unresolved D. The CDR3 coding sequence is TGTGCCAGCAGCCAAGTCTCCCTGGCGTCCAATGAGCAGTTCTTC. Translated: CASSQVSLASNEQFF.